The 9 T cell receptor beta chains below come from one sample, sequenced in a study of shared clonotypes between healthy human individuals. The protocol was immunoSEQ multiplex PCR, while the TCRdb copy is restricted to in-frame clones and leaves out a portion. Found here are millions of clones, approximately 90% of them singletons; the top ten hold over 0.12%. The specimen sequenced was naive CD4+ T cells sorted from blood. Subset meaning: CD45RA+ positively selected. The receptor source for this set is a man aged 18 to 30 in good health.

This chain uses TRBV4-1 with TRBJ2-3; TRBD1 matches at 7 bases. There are 16 residues in the CDR3. The germline gives CDR1 MGHRA, CDR2 YSYEKL. With V trimmed by 6 bases and J by 2 bases, 11 bases remained unmatched. Here the CDR3 reads CASRLQGQGNTDTQYF. CDR3 nucleotides: TGCGCCAGCAGGCTACAGGGGCAGGGGAACACAGATACGCAGTATTTT.

In this sample, this clone turned up once. In the same sample, other DNA sequences code for this CDR3. The chain combines TRBV30 with TRBJ1-3, with D perhaps TRBD1 (5 bases). The germline V gene has CDR1 GTSNPN and CDR2 SVGIG (reference sequence). Trimming took off 4 bases at V and 2 bases at J, with 9 bases between the two ends. CDR3 length equals 13 residues. Here the CDR3 DNA reads TGTGCCTGGAATAGGGGCACTGGAAACACCATATATTTT. This gives the protein CAWNRGTGNTIYF. The full variable domain, completed using reference TRBV30 and TRBJ1-3, is SQTIHQWPATLVQPVGSPLSLECTVEGTSNPNLYWYRQAAGRGLQLLFYSVGIGQISSEVPQNLSASRPQDRQFILSSKKLLLSDSGFYLCAWNRGTGNTIYFGEGSWLTVV.

V gene TRBV5-5 combines with J gene TRBJ1-5; tentatively, D is TRBD1 (5 bases). The CDR3 loop spans 15 amino acids. V lost 0 bases, J lost 6 bases, and 13 bases lay in between. Germline V gene data show CDR1 as SGHKS and CDR2 as YYEKEE (reference sequence). As DNA, the CDR3 is TGTGCCAGCAGCTTGGATGGGGGGAGAGGTCAGCCCCAGCATTTT. This sequence encodes CASSLDGGRGQPQHF.

This clone was observed a few times. The V gene is TRBV2, the J gene TRBJ1-4; D gene uncertain. The CDR3 extends over 13 amino acids. CDR1 SNHLY and CDR2 FYNNEI come from the germline V gene. V gave up 4 bases and J gave up 6 bases, with 9 bases separating them. The CDR3 here is CASSVRADEKLFF. CDR3 nucleotide sequence: TGTGCCAGCAGTGTCCGGGCGGATGAAAAACTGTTTTTT.

This chain connects TRBV19 to TRBJ1-1; TRBD1 is a possible D gene (5 bases). Trimming cost V 5 bases and J 2 bases, with 15 bases left between them. Per germline, CDR1 LNHDA and CDR2 SQIVND (reference sequence). The CDR3 runs to 15 residues. In DNA form, the CDR3 reads TGTGCCAGTAGTCGTCTTATAGGGGCCAACACTGAAGCTTTCTTT. This gives the protein CASSRLIGANTEAFF. The entire variable domain, with the rest obtained from reference TRBV19 and TRBJ1-1, is as follows: DGGITQSPKYLFRKEGQNVTLSCEQNLNHDAMYWYRQDPGQGLRLIYYSQIVNDFQKGDIAEGYSVSREKKESFPLTVTSAQKNPTAFYLCASSRLIGANTEAFFGQGTRLTVV.

This clone was counted only a few times. The sample contains more than one DNA sequence encoding this CDR3. The CDR3 DNA follows: TGTGCCAGCAGCCCTTACAATGAGCAGTTCTTC. Its translation is CASSPYNEQFF. The chain joins TRBV7-2 to TRBJ2-1; no firm D call. This CDR3 is 11 amino acids long. The V end was cut by 5 bases, the J end by 4 bases, with 3 bases between. Germline assignment: CDR1 SGHTA and CDR2 FQGNSA. The full variable domain, with the rest looked up from reference TRBV7-2 and TRBJ2-1, is GAGVSQSPSNKVTEKGKDVELRCDPISGHTALYWYRQSLGQGLEFLIYFQGNSAPDKSGLPSDRFSAERTGGSVSTLTIQRTQQEDSAVYLCASSPYNEQFFGPGTRLTVL.

This clone has only one observation. The V gene is TRBV19, the J gene TRBJ1-4; D not resolved. The CDR3 is made up of 12 amino acids. Between the trimmed V and J ends, which lost 10 bases and 7 bases, there was a span of 13 bases. The V gene's germline CDR1 is LNHDA and CDR2 SQIVND (reference sequence). Here the CDR3 DNA reads TGTGCCACGGCCGGGTTAAGTGAAAAACTGTTTTTT. It yields the protein CATAGLSEKLFF.

The rearrangement links TRBV14 to TRBJ1-2; D remains ambiguous. Germline assignment: CDR1 SGHDN and CDR2 FVKESK. Trimming left V 5 bases short and J 6 bases short, with 19 bases between. The CDR3 covers 15 residues. The CDR3 here is CASSARTATGHGYTF. CDR3 DNA sequence: TGTGCCAGCAGCGCGCGGACGGCTACTGGGCATGGCTACACCTTC.

Details on this clone: The sample contains more than one DNA sequence encoding this CDR3. This chain joins TRBV7-9 and TRBJ2-7, with D maybe TRBD1 (6 bases). The CDR3 contains 14 residues. Trimming left V 4 bases short and J 0 bases short, with 10 bases between. Germline lookup yields CDR1 SEHNR and CDR2 FQNEAQ (reference sequence). CDR3 sequence reads: CASSWTASSYEQYF. The DNA of the CDR3 is TGTGCCAGCAGCTGGACAGCTAGCTCCTACGAGCAGTACTTC.